The 2 T cell receptor beta chains listed next were all sequenced from one sample in a study of blood T cell repertoires in COVID-19. Measured with immunoSEQ multiplex PCR; TCRdb has only the in-frame clones, and not every one. This table holds some 140,000 clones, 70% to 85% found once. Sequenced: peripheral blood. All receptors derive from a man in his 60s with COVID-19, enrolled during active disease.

On this clone: The germline gene is not matched at one end of the junction; a read error may be the cause. The chain links TRBV11-2 to TRBJ2-4; 9 bases map to TRBD2. CDR3 size: 14 residues. Germline V CDR1 and CDR2: SGHAT, FQNNGV. CDR3 residues: CASSPGLAENIQYF. In DNA, the CDR3 is TGTGCCAGCAGCCCGGGACTAGCCGAAAACATTCAGTACTTC. Looking up the rest from reference TRBV11-2 and TRBJ2-4 gives the full variable domain: EAGVAQSPRYKIIEKRQSVAFWCNPISGHATLYWYQQILGQGPKLLIQFQNNGVVDDSQLPKDRFSAERLKGVDSTLKIQPAKLEDSAVYLCASSPGLAENIQYFGAGTRLSVL.

The rearrangement joins TRBV2 to TRBJ1-1; unclear D gene. This CDR3 is 13 amino acids long. Per germline, CDR1 SNHLY and CDR2 FYNNEI. V was shortened by 4 bases and J by 1 base, with 7 bases between the two germline ends. CDR3 residues: CASSGEKNTEAFF. For the CDR3, the DNA is TGTGCCAGCAGTGGGGAGAAGAACACTGAAGCTTTCTTT.